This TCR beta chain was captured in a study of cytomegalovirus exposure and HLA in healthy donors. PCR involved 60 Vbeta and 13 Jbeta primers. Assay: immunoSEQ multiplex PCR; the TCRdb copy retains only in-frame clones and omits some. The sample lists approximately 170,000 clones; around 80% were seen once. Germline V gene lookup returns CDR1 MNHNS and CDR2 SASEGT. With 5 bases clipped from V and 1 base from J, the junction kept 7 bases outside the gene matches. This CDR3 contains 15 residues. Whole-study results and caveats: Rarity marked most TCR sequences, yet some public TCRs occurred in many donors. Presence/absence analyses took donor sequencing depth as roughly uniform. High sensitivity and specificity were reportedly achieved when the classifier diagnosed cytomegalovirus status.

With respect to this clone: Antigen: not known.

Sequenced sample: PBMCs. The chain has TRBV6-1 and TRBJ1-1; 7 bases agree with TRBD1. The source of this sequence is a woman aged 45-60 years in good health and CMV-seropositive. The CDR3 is CASSPDRVENTEAFF. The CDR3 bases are TGTGCCAGCAGTCCCGACAGGGTTGAGAACACTGAAGCTTTCTTT.